The clone carrying this T cell receptor (beta chain) was seen a handful of times. The antigen is undetermined. The CDR3 is made up of 12 amino acids. The V and J ends lost 1 base and 9 bases respectively, with 10 bases between them. From germline, CDR1 is DFQATT and CDR2 SNEGSKA (reference sequence). The data belong to a study of T-cell memory formation after mild COVID-19. Whole-study context: Clusters were largely donor specific.

Constant-segment primers and 5'RACE yielded cDNA libraries for TCR alpha and TCR beta, each carrying sample barcodes and UMIs. TCRdb passed the 5' RACE reads through MiXCR, listing each CDR3 protein once. The top ten hold approximately 12% of the sample, which has 450,000 to 650,000 distinct CDR3 sequences, roughly 21% seen once. Study-wide results and limits: Mainly in CM and EM were contracting CD4+ clones; CD8+ were in EMRA. In pre-infection memory, a portion of responding clones appeared, which suggested that cross-reactive memory joined.

The clonotype was recovered from an adult woman who had mild COVID-19 (a few samples of this study predate the infection). Cell type and time point are not known. The chain joins TRBV20-1 to TRBJ2-1, with D perhaps matching TRBD1 or TRBD2 (5 bases each). Source material: PBMCs or a T cell subset sorted from them (not recorded which). The DNA for the CDR3 is TGCAGTGCTAGAGGGGGGTTGAGTGAGCAGTTCTTC. Translated: CSARGGLSEQFF.